This record looks at one T cell receptor (beta chain) sequence and its context. Trimming cost V 6 bases and J 6 bases; bases outside gene matches: 5. CDR1 is MRHNA and CDR2 is SNTAGT in the germline V gene. This CDR3 is built from 15 residues. The data stem from a study of blood T cell repertoires in COVID-19. About the study: From the United States, Italy and Spain came samples of acute and convalescent COVID-19. The analysed material was cDNA or gDNA that came from T cells, B-cell-depleted T cells, or PBMCs.

Only in-frame clones appear in the TCRdb table, and some are missing; sequencing was by immunoSEQ multiplex PCR. The sample includes roughly 280,000 clones, roughly 87% of them seen just once. Sequencing used peripheral blood. This chain joins TRBV6-4 and TRBJ2-2, with 12 bases aligning to TRBD1. The receptor was isolated from a woman between 45 and 65 years old who had recovered from COVID-19. For the CDR3, the DNA is TGTGCCAGCAGGAGGGGACAGGGGGCATCCGGGGAGCTGTTTTTT. Encoded protein: CASRRGQGASGELFF.